This note documents a single T cell receptor beta chain sequence. Its specific antigen is unknown. Base qualities are not provided; no much larger clone lies one nucleotide away. The source of the sample is a study of blood T cell repertoires in COVID-19 (dated by TCRdb to about 2020). Concerning the study at large: Collaborator samples came from the United States, Italy and Spain and covered acute and convalescent phases of COVID-19. Nearly every sample came with metadata listing a de-identified subject ID, COVID-19 status, age in years and sex. Subjects who had been exposed to COVID-19, were actively infected with it, or had recovered from it provided the deeply sampled blood TCRbeta repertoires that made up the dataset. The repertoires were released in a freely available public database meant as a resource for research on the immune response to SARS-CoV-2. Samples came from the ongoing ImmuneRACE study (first 160 participants) plus 1,254 subjects from 6 global collaborators. HLA class I and class II types, where available, came from metadata supplied by the sample provider rather than from assay-based typing. The material from the prospective study consisted of cDNA or gDNA derived from T cells, B-cell-depleted T cells, or PBMCs.

Broader findings and caveats from the paper: The quantity of clinical and demographic metadata differed by source and by participant and was supplied without curation.

The immunoSEQ Assay, a bias-controlled multiplex PCR, was used to amplify TCRbeta CDR3 regions from genomic DNA. In the authors' own workflow: Nucleated cell counts per sample were estimated from amplification of reference gene primers within the assay. To quantify the absolute abundance of each unique TCRbeta CDR3 rearrangement, sequence reads were collapsed and filtered. Productive Simpson clonality was computed per sample as the square root of Simpson's diversity index over productive rearrangements. This is the immuneACCESS table as TCRdb keeps it, with only in-frame sequences that have V and J called. A part of the clones is gone; compared with another copy, unresolved V genes explain less than half, and the rest is unexplained. V, J and clone size are those of that table, while D and trimming were read from the DNA. The sample table lists a few hundred thousand clones, more than 80% of them with a count of one. Over 3.5% of the sample is taken by the ten largest.

V is trimmed back by 6 bases and J by 4 bases, and the junction contains 5 bases that no gene match accounts for. The CDR3 runs 13 residues from the cysteine to the phenylalanine. Solely the CDR3 DNA is kept, with 39 bases framed from the first base. Sequences MNHEY (CDR1) and SVGAGI (CDR2) are obtained from the germline V gene. The collaborating institutions used their own protocols to collect whole blood in K2EDTA tubes. For TCRbeta analysis, collaborator samples were shipped as frozen whole blood, as isolated PBMCs, or as DNA extracted from either sample type. The chain links TRBV6-5 with TRBJ1-2; a stretch of 7 junction bases matches TRBD1. The sequenced sample was peripheral blood. This receptor was identified in a woman in her 40s with acute or convalescent COVID-19. The sequenced DNA is TGTGCCAGCAGCTCGGGACAGCTCTATGGCTACACCTTC. Translation gives CASSSGQLYGYTF.